This TCR beta chain appears in the sequencing data of a study of a mutant IDH1 vaccine in newly diagnosed glioma. Study-level background: The initiation of vaccination occurred 4-6 weeks after radiotherapy alone, or with temozolomide cycles. Patients previously underwent radiotherapy, temozolomide, or both, and most underwent both.

TCRdb keeps only in-frame clones here, not all; method: immunoSEQ multiplex PCR. The sample lists about 83,000 clones, roughly 90% occurring once. Study findings and constraints: The vaccine induced immune responses, and these occurred in roughly 93% of patients.

Germline CDR1 LNHDA, CDR2 SQIVND (reference sequence). There are 13 residues in the CDR3. V lost 3 bases, J lost 2 bases, and 8 bases lay in between. Time point indicated: week 5, during vaccination. Each dose delivered 300 ug of mutant IDH1 20-mer peptide subcutaneously with imiquimod. Details on this clone: Its matching antigen is unknown.

The chain has TRBV19 and TRBJ2-7, with D tentatively TRBD2 (6 bases). The source was PBMCs, collected from a glioma patient whose treatment included an IDH1 peptide vaccine. The sequence derives from a woman between 50 and 59 years old with glioma. In DNA form, the CDR3 reads TGTGCCAGTAGTATTGGGGGGACCTACGAGCAGTACTTC. Protein: CASSIGGTYEQYF.